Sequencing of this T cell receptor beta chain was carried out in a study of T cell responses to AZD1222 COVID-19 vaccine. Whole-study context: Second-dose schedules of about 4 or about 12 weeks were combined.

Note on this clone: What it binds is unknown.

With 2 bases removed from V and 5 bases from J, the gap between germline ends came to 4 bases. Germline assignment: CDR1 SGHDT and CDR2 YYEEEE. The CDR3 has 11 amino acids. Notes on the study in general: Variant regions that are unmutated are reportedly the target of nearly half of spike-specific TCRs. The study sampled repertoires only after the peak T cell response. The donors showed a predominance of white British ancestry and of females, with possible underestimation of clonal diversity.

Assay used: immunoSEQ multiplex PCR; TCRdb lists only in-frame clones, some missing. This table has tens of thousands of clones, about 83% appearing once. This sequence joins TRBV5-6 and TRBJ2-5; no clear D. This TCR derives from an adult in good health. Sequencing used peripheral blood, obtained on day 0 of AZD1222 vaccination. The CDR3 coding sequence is TGTGCCAGCAGCTTCCGTGAGACCCAGTACTTC. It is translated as CASSFRETQYF.